Below are 27 T cell receptor beta chains sequenced from a single sample in a study of cytomegalovirus exposure and HLA in healthy donors. It was with 60 Vbeta and 13 Jbeta primers that the PCR ran. Libraries were prepared by immunoSEQ multiplex PCR; TCRdb keeps only in-frame clonotypes and omits some of them. This sample carries roughly 80,000 clones, about 68% of them seen once, and the ten largest clones take 6.5% to 7.5%. Sequencing used PBMCs. The receptors shown here come from a woman between 45 and 65 years old in good health and CMV-seropositive.

The rearrangement uses TRBV15 and TRBJ2-5; 8 nucleotides agree with TRBD1. This CDR3 contains 15 residues. Germline V gene data show CDR1 as LNHNV and CDR2 as YYDKDF (reference sequence). Unmatched junction bases numbered 6, after V lost 1 base and J lost 5 bases. CDR3: CATSRVGTGSETQYF. CDR3 nucleotides: TGTGCCACCAGCAGAGTTGGGACAGGCTCGGAGACCCAGTACTTC.

V and J are TRBV6-6 and TRBJ1-2, with TRBD1 matching 10 bases. J was trimmed by 5 bases and V by 5 bases; bases with no gene match: 5. There are 14 residues in the CDR3. Looked up from germline, CDR1 is MNHNY and CDR2 is SVGAGI (reference sequence). The CDR3 nucleotides are TGTGCCAGCAGTCAGGACAGGGGGGATTATGGCTACACCTTC. Its translation is CASSQDRGDYGYTF.

The rearrangement uses TRBV11-2 and TRBJ2-1; 10 bases are shared with TRBD1. The CDR3 is made up of 16 amino acids. V gave up 5 bases and J gave up 7 bases; unmatched junction bases: 11. Germline lookup yields CDR1 SGHAT and CDR2 FQNNGV. As DNA, the CDR3 is TGTGCCAGCAGCCCAACCGGGACAGGGGCAGGGAATGAGCAGTTCTTC. Amino acids: CASSPTGTGAGNEQFF.

The chain is built from TRBV6-1 and TRBJ2-3; possible D gene TRBD2, 7 bases. This CDR3 comprises 11 residues. V lost 6 bases, J lost 9 bases, and 10 bases lay in between. Germline V gene data show CDR1 as MNHNS and CDR2 as SASEGT. The CDR3 loop reads CASREGGTQYF. The CDR3 region has the DNA TGTGCCAGCAGAGAGGGGGGGACGCAGTATTTT.

This chain joins TRBV5-1 and TRBJ1-3; 7 bases agree with TRBD1. The CDR3 sequence is 14 residues long. V shed 4 bases, J shed 6 bases, and the junction held 7 bases outside the gene matches. CDR1 SGHRS and CDR2 YFSETQ come from the germline V gene. CDR3 protein: CASSRDRLVNTIYF. The CDR3 DNA reads TGCGCCAGCAGCCGGGACAGATTAGTAAACACCATATATTTT.

The sample holds a few counts of this clone. The chain joins TRBV2 to TRBJ1-1, with 10 nucleotides matching TRBD1. Germline V gives CDR1 SNHLY, CDR2 FYNNEI. This CDR3 is built from 17 residues. V gave up 8 bases and J gave up 1 base; unmatched junction bases: 13. The CDR3 reads CASRNKIGQGENTEAFF. CDR3 in DNA: TGTGCCAGCCGGAATAAGATCGGACAGGGGGAGAACACTGAAGCTTTCTTT.

The chain joins TRBV5-4 to TRBJ2-7; 11 nucleotides match TRBD1. Germline CDR1 SGHNT, CDR2 YYREEE (reference sequence). This CDR3 spans 16 amino acids. With V trimmed by 0 bases and J by 9 bases, 11 bases remained unmatched. The CDR3 DNA is TGTGCCAGCAGCTTGGGGGGGCGTGGACAGGGGGCTGTGCAGTACGTC. This encodes CASSLGGRGQGAVQYV.

The rearrangement uses TRBV6-6 and TRBJ1-5; D unclear. Germline CDR1 is MNHNY and CDR2 is SVGAGI (reference sequence). The CDR3 length is 14 residues. The ends were cut back, 1 base at V and 0 bases at J, with 4 bases in the middle. In DNA form, the CDR3 reads TGTGCCAGCAGTTACTTTTATAGCAATCAGCCCCAGCATTTT. It is translated as CASSYFYSNQPQHF.

The V and J genes are TRBV19 and TRBJ1-2; TRBD1 aligns across 7 bases. V trimming: 11 bases; J trimming: 8 bases; junction bases outside the gene matches: 29. Per the germline V gene, CDR1 is LNHDA and CDR2 is SQIVND (reference sequence). The CDR3 runs 18 residues. The CDR3 protein is CASNQVTHRGENSLGYTF. CDR3 sequence (DNA): TGTGCCTCCAATCAGGTGACACACAGGGGAGAAAATAGTTTGGGCTACACCTTC.

The chain combines TRBV6-5 with TRBJ2-5, with D perhaps TRBD2 (6 bases). Germline CDR1 reads MNHEY; CDR2 reads SVGAGI. This CDR3 spans 10 amino acids. Trimming took off 9 bases at V and 11 bases at J, with 13 bases between the two ends. The CDR3 region is CARNWGEQYF. CDR3 sequence (DNA): TGTGCCAGAAACTGGGGGGAGCAGTACTTC.

On this clone: Within the sample, other DNA sequences also encode this same CDR3. The chain combines TRBV6-1 with TRBJ1-2; D gene unclear. The CDR3 is 11 amino acids. The V and J ends lost 7 bases and 0 bases respectively, with 3 bases between them. CDR1 is MNHNS, CDR2 SASEGT, per germline. The CDR3 loop reads CASTANYGYTF. In DNA form, the CDR3 reads TGTGCCAGCACAGCTAACTATGGCTACACCTTC.

This chain joins TRBV11-3 and TRBJ2-3; 8 nucleotides line up with TRBD2. CDR1 is SGHNT and CDR2 is YENEEA in the germline V gene. The ends lost 1 base at V and 3 bases at J; junction bases unmatched: 3. CDR3 size: 15 residues. The CDR3 sequence is CASSLGTGGTDTQYF. DNA for the CDR3: TGTGCCAGCAGCTTAGGGACGGGGGGGACAGATACGCAGTATTTT. Based on the CDR3 plus reference TRBV11-3 and TRBJ2-3, the full variable domain is EAGVVQSPRYKIIEKKQPVAFWCNPISGHNTLYWYLQNLGQGPELLIRYENEEAVDDSQLPKDRFSAERLKGVDSTLKIQPAELGDSAVYLCASSLGTGGTDTQYFGPGTRLTVL.

This clone was counted only a few times. This rearrangement joins TRBV11-2 to TRBJ2-7, with TRBD2 matching 11 bases. Germline V lookup: CDR1 SGHAT, CDR2 FQNNGV. Trimming removed 5 bases from V and 6 bases from J; junction bases left unmatched: 3. CDR3 length: 13 residues. The CDR3 sequence: CASSLGTSGEQYF. In nucleotides, the CDR3 is TGTGCCAGCAGCCTAGGGACTAGCGGCGAGCAGTACTTC.

Concerning this clone: Given a far larger clone just one base away, this is likely a sequencing read error. This sequence joins TRBV4-1 and TRBJ2-7; TRBD2 is a possible D gene (6 bases). The V gene's germline CDR1 is MGHRA and CDR2 YSYEKL. Trimming took off 5 bases at V and 2 bases at J, with 16 bases between the two ends. The CDR3 sequence is 15 residues long. The CDR3 DNA reads TGCGCCAGCAGCTTTACTAGCCGCCCCCCCTACGAGCAGTACTTC. It translates to CASSFTSRPPYEQYF.

The gene calls are TRBV6-1 and TRBJ1-5, with 10 bases lining up with TRBD1. CDR3 length equals 16 residues. Germline CDR1 reads MNHNS; CDR2 reads SASEGT. Trimming removed 4 bases from V and 5 bases from J; junction bases left unmatched: 8. This CDR3 is CASSAEGGTGDQPQHF. CDR3 in DNA: TGTGCCAGCAGTGCGGAGGGTGGGACAGGGGATCAGCCCCAGCATTTT.

This rearrangement joins TRBV19 to TRBJ2-1; D might be TRBD1 (5 bases). Looked up from germline, CDR1 is LNHDA and CDR2 is SQIVND (reference sequence). The CDR3 covers 13 residues. Trimming pared 4 bases from V and 5 bases from J, leaving 9 bases between. DNA for the CDR3: TGTGCCAGTAGTAAAGGGGCGAACAATGAGCAGTTCTTC. This encodes CASSKGANNEQFF.

The genes are TRBV9 and TRBJ2-5, with 10 bases aligning to TRBD2. With 3 bases clipped from V and 4 bases from J, the junction kept 3 bases outside the gene matches. Germline V lookup: CDR1 SGDLS, CDR2 YYNGEE. This CDR3 has 14 residues. For the CDR3, the DNA is TGTGCCAGCAGCGGAGGACTAGCGGCAGAGACCCAGTACTTC. Protein product: CASSGGLAAETQYF.

In this sample, this clone turned up a few times. This sequence joins TRBV1 and TRBJ1-1; whether TRBD1, the table's D call, matches the DNA was not checked. TRBV1 is assigned pseudogene status. The CDR3 is 16 amino acids. CDR3 sequence: CTSSHMPQGLETEAFF. CDR3 DNA: TGCACCAGCAGCCATATGCCGCAGGGGTTGGAAACTGAAGCTTTCTTT.

This clone was detected only a few times. J is TRBJ2-2 and V is TRBV19; D gene uncertain. V was trimmed by 1 base and J by 1 base, leaving 4 bases between them. The CDR3 runs to 14 residues. CDR1 and CDR2 from the germline V gene are LNHDA and SQIVND (reference sequence). The DNA of the CDR3 is TGTGCCAGTAGTATAGCCCAGAACACCGGGGAGCTGTTTTTT. This sequence encodes CASSIAQNTGELFF.

In its sample, this clone was seen a few times. The V and J genes are TRBV27 and TRBJ1-4, with 10 bases aligning to TRBD1. V trimming: 0 bases; J trimming: 3 bases; junction bases outside the gene matches: 4. This CDR3 spans 17 amino acids. Per the germline V gene, CDR1 is MNHEY and CDR2 is SMNVEV (reference sequence). Here the CDR3 reads CASSLSRTGGSNEKLFF. The CDR3 nucleotides read TGTGCCAGCAGTTTATCAAGGACAGGGGGGTCTAATGAAAAACTGTTTTTT.

This clone turned up a few times. This rearrangement joins TRBV5-5 to TRBJ1-2; 7 bases are shared with TRBD1. Germline-derived CDR1 and CDR2 are SGHKS and YYEKEE (reference sequence). CDR3 size: 17 residues. J lost 2 bases, V lost 6 bases, and 16 bases had no gene match. In DNA form, the CDR3 reads TGTGCCAGCAAAGGACAGGTCCCTTCTCTTATCAACTATGGCTACACCTTC. As protein: CASKGQVPSLINYGYTF.

The sample holds one count of this clone. The chain carries TRBV18 and TRBJ2-7; 8 bases match TRBD1. Trimming at V came to 5 bases and at J to 7 bases, leaving 7 bases not matched to a gene. The CDR3 extends over 13 amino acids. Germline CDR1 is KGHSH and CDR2 is LQKENI. CDR3 DNA sequence: TGTGCCAGCTCAGGGTCAGGGGGCAATGAGCAGTACGTC. It yields the protein CASSGSGGNEQYV.

This chain links TRBV30 with TRBJ1-1, with D possibly TRBD1 on 6 matching bases. Trimming left V 2 bases short and J 6 bases short, with 19 bases between. The CDR3 sequence is 15 residues long. Germline V gene lookup returns CDR1 GTSNPN and CDR2 SVGIG (reference sequence). Here the CDR3 DNA reads TGTGCCTGGAGTTTGGACAGACGTTTGGTGGCTGAAGCTTTCTTT. Translated: CAWSLDRRLVAEAFF.

This clone has just a few counts. The CDR3 coding sequence is TGTGCCAGCAGTCGGGAGGGGTCGGACACCGGGGAGCTGTTTTTT. Amino acids: CASSREGSDTGELFF. The chain combines TRBV9 with TRBJ2-2, with TRBD2 identical over 8 bases. Germline V gives CDR1 SGDLS, CDR2 YYNGEE. With V trimmed by 5 bases and J by 3 bases, 6 bases remained unmatched. This CDR3 region has 15 residues.

The sample holds one count of this clone. The CDR3 sequence: CATSRGGTVNSPLHF. The CDR3 DNA sequence: TGTGCCACCAGCAGAGGCGGGACAGTGAATTCACCCCTCCACTTT. The chain joins TRBV15 to TRBJ1-6, with 7 positions matching TRBD1. Germline values: CDR1 LNHNV, CDR2 YYDKDF (reference sequence). Unmatched junction bases numbered 4, after V lost 1 base and J lost 7 bases. This CDR3 comprises 15 residues.

This chain links TRBV6-1 with TRBJ1-2, with D perhaps matching TRBD1 (6 bases). Germline CDR1 reads MNHNS; CDR2 reads SASEGT. Trimming stripped 10 bases from V and 4 bases from J, with 13 bases between. CDR3 length equals 12 residues. The CDR3 region is CATGDIGYGYTF. CDR3 nucleotide sequence: TGTGCCACCGGGGACATAGGCTATGGCTACACCTTC.

V usage is TRBV18 and J usage is TRBJ2-2; D remains ambiguous. The CDR3 contains 16 residues. V was shortened by 8 bases and J by 4 bases, with 20 bases between the two germline ends. Germline-derived CDR1 and CDR2 are KGHSH and LQKENI. CDR3 sequence (DNA): TGTGCCAGCCACCCTTCCCGCGGCGATTCCACCGGGGAGCTGTTTTTT. As protein: CASHPSRGDSTGELFF.